This T cell receptor beta chain stems from a study of shared clonotypes between healthy human individuals. Whole-study findings and limits: Sequencing depth was expected to influence donor clonotype sharing.

Points on this clone: The target antigen is unknown.

Sequencing used immunoSEQ multiplex PCR; TCRdb keeps in-frame clones, though not all of them. This sample carries about 1 million clones, approximately 68% of them seen once, and the ten largest clones take roughly 1.5%. The CDR3 is 13 amino acids. Trimming shortened V by 2 bases and J by 7 bases, and 6 bases separated the two germline ends. CDR1 SNHLY and CDR2 FYNNEI come from the germline V gene. The clonotype originates from a man between 18 and 29 years old in good health. Sequenced sample: memory CD4+ T cells sorted from blood. Subset of the sample: CD45RA-negative fraction. V gene TRBV2 combines with J gene TRBJ1-6, with unresolved D. Here the CDR3 DNA reads TGTGCCAGCAGTGAACTGATAAATTCACCCCTCCACTTT. Protein: CASSELINSPLHF.